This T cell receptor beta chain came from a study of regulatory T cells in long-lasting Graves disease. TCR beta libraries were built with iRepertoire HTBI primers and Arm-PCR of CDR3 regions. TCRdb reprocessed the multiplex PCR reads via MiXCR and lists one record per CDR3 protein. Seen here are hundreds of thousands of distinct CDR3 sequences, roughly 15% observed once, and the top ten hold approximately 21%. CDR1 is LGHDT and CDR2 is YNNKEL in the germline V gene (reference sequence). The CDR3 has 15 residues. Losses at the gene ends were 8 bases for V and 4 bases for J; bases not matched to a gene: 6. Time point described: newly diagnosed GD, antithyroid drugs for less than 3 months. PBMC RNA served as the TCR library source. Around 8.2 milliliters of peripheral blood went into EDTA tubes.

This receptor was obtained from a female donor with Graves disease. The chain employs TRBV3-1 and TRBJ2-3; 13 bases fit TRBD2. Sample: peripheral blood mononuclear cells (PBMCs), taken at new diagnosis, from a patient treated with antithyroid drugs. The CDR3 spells CASGPTSGGADTQYF. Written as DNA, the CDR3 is TGTGCCAGCGGCCCTACTAGCGGGGGGGCAGATACGCAGTATTTT.